The source of this TCR beta chain is a study of shared clonotypes between healthy human individuals. Genomic DNA (from each subset) was split evenly across several immunoSEQ plates. The authors loaded 200 ng DNA, about 30,000 T cell genomes, into sorted-subset replicate PCRs. This table comes from immunoSEQ multiplex PCR, and its TCRdb copy is limited to in-frame clones, with some not included. Here the sample spans hundreds of thousands of clones, 96% being singletons. The CDR3 is 14 residues long. The germline V gene has CDR1 SGHRS and CDR2 YFSETQ. Trimming left V 0 bases short and J 7 bases short, with 13 bases between. Only CD45RO-negative cells positively selected for CCR7 counted as naive CD8 cells, so terminally differentiated effector memory CD45RA+ cells were excluded.

The chain combines TRBV5-1 with TRBJ1-1, with D possibly TRBD1 on 6 matching bases. The sequencing input was naive CD8+ T cells sorted from blood. This clonotype was obtained from a woman in her thirties in good health. The CDR3 loop is CASSLEGGIDEAFF. CDR3 bases: TGCGCCAGCAGCTTGGAGGGGGGTATTGATGAAGCTTTCTTT. Variable domain in full (rest from reference TRBV5-1 and TRBJ1-1): KAGVTQTPRYLIKTRGQQVTLSCSPISGHRSVSWYQQTPGQGLQFLFEYFSETQRNKGNFPGRFSGRQFSNSRSEMNVSTLELGDSALYLCASSLEGGIDEAFFGQGTRLTVV.